These 24 T cell receptor beta chains share one sample of origin, sequenced in a study of regulatory T cells in long-lasting Graves disease. Time point reported: newly diagnosed GD, antithyroid drugs for less than 3 months. Construction of the TCR library relied on RNA isolated from PBMCs. The TCR beta library used iRepertoire HTBI primers with Arm-PCR amplification of CDR3. MiXCR, run by TCRdb on the multiplex PCR reads, gives a single entry per CDR3 protein. The sample lists around 480,000 distinct CDR3 sequences, roughly 17% seen once, with 10% to 15% in the top ten. Separately, the same data were catalogued under a study of T cells in Graves' hyperthyroidism and ophthalmopathy.

Source: peripheral blood mononuclear cells (PBMCs), taken at new diagnosis, from a patient treated with antithyroid drugs. These receptors were obtained from a middle-aged man with Graves disease.

The rearrangement links TRBV28 to TRBJ2-4; 12 bases are a match to TRBD2. This CDR3 spans 16 amino acids. The V segment lost 4 bases and the J segment 2 bases; nucleotides outside the gene matches: 3. Germline CDR1 is MDHEN and CDR2 is SYDVKM. CDR3 sequence: CASSWGLAGTKNIQYF. CDR3 DNA sequence: TGTGCCAGCAGTTGGGGACTAGCGGGTACCAAAAACATTCAGTACTTC.

This clonotype was counted many times. The chain links TRBV20-1 to TRBJ2-1; 9 bases map to TRBD2. CDR3 length equals 17 residues. Germline lookup yields CDR1 DFQATT and CDR2 SNEGSKA (reference sequence). The V segment lost 0 bases and the J segment 5 bases; nucleotides outside the gene matches: 11. The CDR3 coding sequence is TGCAGTGCTAGAGATCAAGATAGCGGGAGCATTAACAATGAGCAGTTCTTC. Encoded protein: CSARDQDSGSINNEQFF.

This clonotype was found a few times. J is TRBJ2-2 and V is TRBV2, with D possibly called TRBD1 or TRBD2 (5 bases each). In germline, CDR1 is SNHLY, CDR2 FYNNEI. Trimming removed 5 bases at V and 14 bases at J, with 15 bases between. CDR3 size: 12 residues. The DNA of the CDR3 is TGTGCCAGCAGTCTACGGGACCCCCTACTGTTTTTT. Translation gives CASSLRDPLLFF.

In its sample, this clonotype was seen many times. The V gene is TRBV20-1, the J gene TRBJ2-7, with 12 bases fitting TRBD2. Looked up from germline, CDR1 is DFQATT and CDR2 is SNEGSKA (reference sequence). The CDR3 has 19 residues. The junction had 16 bases not matched to a gene; V was cut back by 1 base and J by 3 bases. Here the CDR3 reads CSARVGSGITSGRIYEQYF. As DNA, the CDR3 is TGCAGTGCTAGAGTAGGGTCAGGGATAACTAGCGGGAGGATCTACGAGCAGTACTTC.

This clonotype has just a few counts. CDR3 coding DNA: TGTGCCAGCAGCCAAGATGCGGGGAGGCCGGAGACCCAGTACTTC. Its translation: CASSQDAGRPETQYF. The V call is TRBV4-2, the J call TRBJ2-5, with a possible D match to TRBD2 (6 bases). The CDR3 has 15 amino acids. Germline CDR1 and CDR2: LGHNA and YNFKEQ. V was shortened by 0 bases and J by 5 bases, with 13 bases between the two germline ends.

The sample holds a few counts of this clonotype. The chain has TRBV7-9 and TRBJ1-3; D is uncertain. The germline V and J ends were trimmed by 5 bases and 0 bases, with 11 bases remaining between them. This CDR3 has 15 residues. Looked up from germline, CDR1 is SEHNR and CDR2 is FQNEAQ (reference sequence). The CDR3 DNA follows: TGTGCCAGCAGCATTGGCACTACCTCTGGAAACACCATATATTTT. Its protein is CASSIGTTSGNTIYF. Supplemented by reference TRBV7-9 and TRBJ1-3, the full variable domain reads DTGVSQNPRHKITKRGQNVTFRCDPISEHNRLYWYRQTLGQGPEFLTYFQNEAQLEKSRLLSDRFSAERPKGSFSTLEIQRTEQGDSAMYLCASSIGTTSGNTIYFGEGSWLTVV.

At least ten counts were recorded for this clonotype. The genes are TRBV28 and TRBJ1-6, with a weak D call TRBD1 (5 bases). Germline V gene lookup returns CDR1 MDHEN and CDR2 SYDVKM. Trimming took off 2 bases at V and 7 bases at J, with 9 bases between the two ends. The CDR3 loop spans 14 amino acids. CDR3 in amino acids: CASSLEGRNSPLHF. The CDR3 bases are TGTGCCAGCAGTTTAGAGGGGCGAAATTCACCCCTCCACTTT.

On this clonotype itself: A much more abundant neighbour one base away suggests this may be a read error. J is TRBJ1-5 and V is TRBV28; D might be TRBD1 (6 bases). CDR1 MDHEN and CDR2 SYDVKM come from the germline V gene. This CDR3 has 16 residues. V was cut by 5 bases and J by 5 bases, with 19 bases left in between. The CDR3 nucleotides read TGTGCCAGCAGTCTTCGGGCGGGGGCCGGGGATCAGCCCCAGCATTTT. Amino acids: CASSLRAGAGDQPQHF.

The sample holds many counts of this clonotype. The genes are TRBV11-2 and TRBJ2-5; 14 bases map to TRBD2. Per the germline V gene, CDR1 is SGHAT and CDR2 is FQNNGV. The CDR3 extends over 15 amino acids. V was pared by 5 bases and J by 4 bases, with 3 bases of the junction left unmatched. CDR3 sequence reads: CASSDGLAGGETQYF. As DNA, the CDR3 is TGTGCCAGCAGCGATGGACTAGCGGGAGGAGAGACCCAGTACTTC. The full variable domain, with the rest looked up from reference TRBV11-2 and TRBJ2-5, is EAGVAQSPRYKIIEKRQSVAFWCNPISGHATLYWYQQILGQGPKLLIQFQNNGVVDDSQLPKDRFSAERLKGVDSTLKIQPAKLEDSAVYLCASSDGLAGGETQYFGPGTRLLVL.

The gene calls are TRBV20-1 and TRBJ2-3; 15 bases map to TRBD2. The germline gives CDR1 DFQATT, CDR2 SNEGSKA (reference sequence). The CDR3 length is 19 residues. The V and J ends lost 6 bases and 5 bases, in that order; junction bases with no gene match: 18. The chain's CDR3 is CSAGSRTSGRANVKDTQYF. The DNA of the CDR3 is TGCAGTGCCGGTTCCAGGACTAGCGGGAGGGCCAACGTTAAAGATACGCAGTATTTT.

This chain uses TRBV20-1 with TRBJ1-6, with 10 bases that match TRBD1. CDR1 is DFQATT, CDR2 SNEGSKA, per germline (reference sequence). There are 14 residues in the CDR3. Unmatched junction bases numbered 6, after V lost 4 bases and J lost 9 bases. CDR3 region: CSAKDRGFGSPLHF. CDR3 bases: TGCAGTGCTAAGGACAGGGGGTTCGGTTCACCCCTCCACTTT.

This clonotype was recorded once. The V gene is TRBV7-8, the J gene TRBJ1-1; D not resolved. This CDR3 has 13 amino acids. V was cut by 6 bases and J by 10 bases, with 18 bases left in between. Per the germline V gene, CDR1 is SGHVS and CDR2 is FQNEAQ. The DNA of the CDR3 is TGTGCCAGCAGTCCCTTCGGGAGGGTGGGAGCTTTCTTT. This translates into CASSPFGRVGAFF.

Regarding this clonotype: This is likely an artifact of a read error, given a far larger clone one base away. This sequence joins TRBV2 and TRBJ2-7; the match to TRBD2 covers 8 bases. The CDR3 loop spans 14 amino acids. The ends lost 6 bases at V and 7 bases at J; junction bases unmatched: 11. CDR1 SNHLY and CDR2 FYNNEI come from the germline V gene. The CDR3 region is CASRTSGSYNEQYF. The CDR3 DNA reads as TGTGCCAGCAGAACTAGCGGATCCTACAATGAGCAGTACTTC.

The rearrangement links TRBV11-2 to TRBJ1-5; 12 bases agree with TRBD1. Germline V lookup: CDR1 SGHAT, CDR2 FQNNGV. This CDR3 region has 16 residues. The V segment lost 5 bases and the J segment 1 base; nucleotides outside the gene matches: 3. The CDR3 nucleotides read TGTGCCAGCAGCCTGGGACAGGGGGCGAGCAATCAGCCCCAGCATTTT. Its protein is CASSLGQGASNQPQHF.

This clonotype was seen repeatedly, ten times or more. This chain connects TRBV11-2 to TRBJ2-5; a weak D match, TRBD2 (5 bases). Trimming stripped 5 bases from V and 2 bases from J, with 12 bases between. This CDR3 has 14 amino acids. The V gene's germline CDR1 is SGHAT and CDR2 FQNNGV. Here the CDR3 DNA reads TGTGCCAGCAGCAGACGGACTGATCAAGAGACCCAGTACTTC. Translation: CASSRRTDQETQYF.

In this sample, this clonotype turned up a few times. V gene TRBV18 combines with J gene TRBJ2-1; 12 nucleotides align to TRBD2. CDR1 KGHSH and CDR2 LQKENI come from the germline V gene. V shed 5 bases, J shed 5 bases, and the junction held 16 bases outside the gene matches. This CDR3 is built from 19 residues. The DNA for the CDR3 is TGTGCCAGCTCAAAAAACCGGTGGATACTAGCGGGGGGAGACAATGAGCAGTTCTTC. This sequence encodes CASSKNRWILAGGDNEQFF.

This clonotype was counted many times. This chain joins TRBV30 and TRBJ1-2; 8 bases fit TRBD1. V dropped 3 bases and J dropped 4; count of bases not matched to a gene: 10. Germline V CDR1 and CDR2: GTSNPN, SVGIG (reference sequence). The CDR3 has 15 residues. The CDR3 DNA sequence: TGTGCCTGGAGCCGGACAGGGAAAATTCTCTATGGCTACACCTTC. Protein sequence: CAWSRTGKILYGYTF.

In its sample, this clonotype was seen many times. The chain recombines TRBV18 with TRBJ2-3; possibly TRBD2 for D (6 bases). The CDR3 covers 15 residues. In germline, CDR1 is KGHSH, CDR2 LQKENI. V was cut by 6 bases and J by 5 bases, with 18 bases left in between. This chain's CDR3 is CASSPSGGYGDTQYF. The CDR3 DNA reads TGTGCCAGCTCCCCTTCCGGGGGTTATGGAGATACGCAGTATTTT.

This clonotype was counted ten times or more. V and J are TRBV3-1 and TRBJ2-4, with a possible D match to TRBD1 (6 bases). The V end lost 0 bases, the J end lost 9 bases, and 12 bases lay between the germline ends. Germline CDR1 and CDR2: LGHDT and YNNKEL (reference sequence). The CDR3 spans 14 residues. The CDR3 nucleotides read TGTGCCAGCAGCCAAGATAACAGGGTGGGCATTCAGTACTTC. It yields the protein CASSQDNRVGIQYF.

V and J are TRBV10-2 and TRBJ2-5; D is ambiguous. The V gene's germline CDR1 is WSHSY and CDR2 SAAADI. CDR3 length equals 12 residues. V dropped 6 bases and J dropped 4 bases, with 9 bases sitting between them. In nucleotides, the CDR3 is TGCGCCAGCAGGGATTTGGGAGAGACCCAGTACTTC. Translation gives CASRDLGETQYF.

Notes on this clonotype: A single base separates this from a much larger clone, so it may be a read error. This sequence joins TRBV3-1 and TRBJ2-7; D may correspond to TRBD1 or TRBD2 (6 bases each). The ends were cut back, 5 bases at V and 5 bases at J, with 13 bases in the middle. The CDR3 is 13 residues long. The V gene's germline CDR1 is LGHDT and CDR2 YNNKEL (reference sequence). The CDR3 DNA follows: TGTGCCAGCAGCTGCGTGGGGGGCCACGAGCAGTACTTC. This sequence encodes CASSCVGGHEQYF.

The chain is built from TRBV2 and TRBJ2-5; possible D gene TRBD2, 5 bases. The CDR3 is made up of 14 amino acids. CDR1 and CDR2 (germline): SNHLY, FYNNEI. V lost 1 base and J 9 bases, leaving 15 bases between the germline ends. The CDR3 sequence is CASSEEYYLRAQYF. DNA for the CDR3: TGTGCCAGCAGTGAAGAGTACTACCTGAGGGCCCAGTACTTC.

There are many counts of this clonotype. The rearrangement links TRBV5-6 to TRBJ2-3; D is perhaps TRBD2 (5 bases). The CDR3 consists of 13 residues. Germline CDR1 reads SGHDT; CDR2 reads YYEEEE. V lost 2 bases and J lost 4, with 8 bases in between. CDR3 protein: CASSFPGADTQYF. The DNA of the CDR3 is TGTGCCAGCAGCTTCCCCGGGGCAGATACGCAGTATTTT.

This clonotype was seen repeatedly, ten times or more. This rearrangement joins TRBV6-1 to TRBJ2-5; D unresolved. Trimming left V 1 base short and J 5 bases short, with 8 bases between. The CDR3 sequence is 13 residues long. Germline CDR1 MNHNS, CDR2 SASEGT. This CDR3 is CASSEGTAETQYF. Written as DNA, the CDR3 is TGTGCCAGCAGTGAAGGGACCGCGGAGACCCAGTACTTC.